This is a list of T cell receptor beta chains from one sample in a study of cytomegalovirus exposure and HLA in healthy donors. TCRdb's table, derived via immunoSEQ multiplex PCR, lists solely in-frame clones and lacks some. The sample table includes tens of thousands of clones. Sample: PBMCs. The source of these receptors is a man younger than 30 in good health and CMV-seropositive. CDR3s include the opening cysteine and the closing phenylalanine or tryptophan. D genes are given only for firm matches.

D,J,V,CDR3,DNA
TRBD2,TRBJ2-2,TRBV6-1,CASTGGEAGELFF,TGTGCCAGCACCGGGGGGGAGGCCGGGGAGCTGTTTTTT
-,TRBJ1-1,TRBV27,CASSLAGTEAFF,TGTGCCAGCAGTTTGGCCGGGACTGAAGCTTTCTTT
TRBD2,TRBJ2-7,TRBV29-1,CSVGAGGTYEQYF,TGCAGCGTTGGGGCGGGGGGGACCTACGAGCAGTACTTC
-,TRBJ1-2,TRBV5-4,CASSDQGTSGYTF,TGTGCCAGCAGCGACCAGGGTACGAGTGGCTACACCTTC
-,TRBJ1-1,TRBV7-2,CASSPNRAPSEAFF,TGTGCCAGCAGCCCGAACAGGGCCCCTTCTGAAGCTTTCTTT
-,TRBJ2-1,TRBV7-9,CASSLDSHSYNEQFF,TGTGCCAGCAGCTTAGACAGCCACTCCTACAATGAGCAGTTCTTC
-,TRBJ1-1,TRBV19,CAGTDPGQLIGAFF,TGTGCCGGTACCGATCCCGGACAATTAATAGGAGCTTTCTTT
-,TRBJ2-4,TRBV30,CAWRGTTAIRYF,TGTGCCTGGAGGGGAACGACAGCTATACGTTACTTC
TRBD1,TRBJ2-7,TRBV5-4,CASSLRTGAHREQYF,TGTGCCAGCAGCTTGAGGACAGGGGCACACAGGGAGCAGTACTTC
TRBD1,TRBJ1-2,TRBV7-2,CASSAGTGAGYTF,TGTGCCAGCAGCGCCGGGACAGGGGCTGGCTACACCTTC
-,TRBJ2-7,TRBV6-6,CASSYSEGLGEQYF,TGTGCCAGCAGTTACTCGGAGGGACTGGGCGAGCAGTACTTC
TRBD1,TRBJ1-1,TRBV29-1,CSAKRLTGEDEAFF,TGCAGCGCCAAACGATTGACAGGGGAGGATGAAGCTTTCTTT
-,TRBJ1-1,TRBV29-1,CSVVKSVRSGDTEAFF,TGCAGCGTTGTCAAATCGGTCAGATCCGGGGACACTGAAGCTTTCTTT
TRBD2,TRBJ2-7,TRBV5-1,CASSLSGTRINHEQYF,TGCGCCAGCAGCTTGTCAGGGACTAGAATCAACCACGAGCAGTACTTC
-,TRBJ1-5,TRBV19,CASSEGLWNQPQHF,TGTGCCAGTAGTGAGGGCCTATGGAATCAGCCCCAGCATTTT
TRBD2,TRBJ2-3,TRBV29-1,CSVSGTSGRVSTDTQYF,TGCAGCGTCTCCGGGACTAGCGGGAGGGTCTCCACAGATACGCAGTATTTT
-,TRBJ1-6,TRBV27,CASSLYRDNSPLHF,TGTGCCAGCAGTTTATACAGGGATAATTCACCCCTCCACTTT
TRBD1,TRBJ1-1,TRBV5-4,CASSPGQGGMDTEAFF,TGTGCCAGCAGCCCCGGACAGGGCGGCATGGACACTGAAGCTTTCTTT
-,TRBJ2-3,TRBV5-1,CASSSLSGVGTDTQYF,TGCGCCAGCAGCTCTCTAAGCGGAGTAGGCACAGATACGCAGTATTTT
-,TRBJ1-2,TRBV13,CASSLGEGNYGYTF,TGTGCCAGCAGCTTGGGGGAGGGTAACTATGGCTACACCTTC
TRBD1,TRBJ1-1,TRBV6-6,CASRQTGTGGAEAFF,TGTGCCAGCAGACAAACCGGGACAGGGGGCGCTGAAGCTTTCTTT
TRBD1,TRBJ2-6,TRBV6-5,CASSGQVSGANVLTF,TGCGCCAGCAGTGGACAGGTTTCTGGGGCCAACGTCCTGACTTTC
TRBD1,TRBJ1-1,TRBV5-1,CASSPTGQGGNTEAFF,TGCGCCAGCAGCCCGACGGGACAGGGCGGGAACACTGAAGCTTTCTTT
-,TRBJ2-7,TRBV28,CASSLGPGGEQYF,TGTGCCAGCAGTTTGGGGCCCGGGGGCGAGCAGTACTTC
-,TRBJ1-6,TRBV28,CASSPFLTDPLHF,TGTGCCAGCAGCCCCTTCCTGACTGATCCCCTCCACTTT
-,TRBJ1-1,TRBV18,CAPTTRAFF,TGTGCCCCAACAACTAGGGCTTTCTTT
-,TRBJ1-6,TRBV18,CASSPSGEGSPLHF,TGTGCCAGCTCACCATCAGGGGAAGGTTCACCCCTCCACTTT
-,TRBJ2-7,TRBV27,CASSLKTGPGLSSYEQYF,TGTGCCAGCAGTTTAAAGACAGGCCCGGGGTTGAGCTCCTACGAGCAGTACTTC
-,TRBJ2-7,TRBV25-1,CASSKGVYEQYF,TGTGCCAGCAGTAAGGGGGTCTACGAGCAGTACTTC
-,TRBJ1-5,TRBV28,CASSLVRGQPQHF,TGTGCCAGCAGTTTAGTCCGGGGTCAGCCCCAGCATTTT
-,TRBJ1-3,TRBV7-6,CASSHRDAENTIYF,TGTGCCAGCAGCCACAGGGACGCTGAAAACACCATATATTTT
-,TRBJ2-7,TRBV2,CASSGGRGLIYEQYF,TGTGCCAGCAGTGGGGGTAGGGGCCTAATCTACGAGCAGTACTTC
TRBD1,TRBJ1-1,TRBV28,CASSLFRISIQGAEAFF,TGTGCCAGCAGTTTATTTAGGATCTCCATACAGGGGGCTGAAGCTTTCTTT
TRBD1,TRBJ2-7,TRBV5-1,CASSVGQGAYEQYF,TGCGCCAGCAGCGTAGGACAGGGGGCGTACGAGCAGTACTTC
TRBD2,TRBJ2-3,TRBV28,CASSFRTGRAGTDTQYF,TGTGCCAGCAGTTTCAGGACCGGGAGGGCCGGGACAGATACGCAGTATTTT
TRBD2,TRBJ2-1,TRBV5-1,CASSQGLAGGPGDEQFF,TGCGCCAGCAGCCAGGGACTAGCGGGAGGGCCTGGTGATGAGCAGTTCTTC
-,TRBJ1-5,TRBV9,CASNSGAVQPQHF,TGTGCCAGCAACAGTGGGGCGGTCCAGCCCCAGCATTTT
TRBD2,TRBJ2-1,TRBV28,CASSLYRSSGSVDEQFF,TGTGCCAGCAGTTTATATCGCTCTAGCGGGAGCGTGGATGAGCAGTTCTTC
TRBD1,TRBJ1-6,TRBV6-1,CASSEAFRSGQGLNSPLHF,TGTGCCAGCAGTGAAGCATTCCGGTCGGGACAGGGTCTTAATTCACCCCTCCACTTT
TRBD1,TRBJ1-2,TRBV7-2,CASSWRARTGGDGYTF,TGTGCCAGCAGCTGGCGAGCTCGGACAGGGGGAGATGGCTACACCTTC
TRBD1,TRBJ2-7,TRBV28,CATERDRVPYEQYF,TGTGCCACCGAGCGGGACAGGGTCCCATACGAGCAGTACTTC
-,TRBJ1-1,TRBV19,CASSGRSENTEAFF,TGTGCCAGTAGTGGGAGATCGGAGAACACTGAAGCTTTCTTT
-,TRBJ2-3,TRBV5-1,CASSLERRGPTDTQYF,TGCGCCAGCAGCTTGGAGCGGCGGGGCCCCACAGATACGCAGTATTTT
TRBD2,TRBJ2-7,TRBV9,CASSVHSGSHNEQYF,TGTGCCAGCAGCGTCCATAGCGGGAGTCACAACGAGCAGTACTTC
-,TRBJ1-4,TRBV19,CASSMLGDEDEKLFF,TGTGCCAGTAGTATGTTGGGAGACGAGGATGAAAAACTGTTTTTT
TRBD2,TRBJ2-3,TRBV15,CATSRASGGTDTQYF,TGTGCCACCAGCAGAGCTAGCGGGGGGACAGATACGCAGTATTTT
TRBD1,TRBJ1-2,TRBV28,CASSLPRRGPSHYGYTF,TGTGCCAGCAGTTTGCCCCGGAGGGGGCCATCCCACTATGGCTACACCTTC
-,TRBJ1-1,TRBV2,CASTTNTEAFF,TGTGCCAGCACCACAAACACTGAAGCTTTCTTT
-,TRBJ1-2,TRBV14,CASSRPGVHGYTF,TGTGCCAGCAGCCGGCCCGGGGTACATGGCTACACCTTC
-,TRBJ2-7,TRBV6-1,CASSEGPGPTYEQYF,TGTGCCAGCAGTGAAGGACCGGGTCCAACCTACGAGCAGTACTTC
-,TRBJ1-2,TRBV19,CASRKGPEQGNYGYTF,TGTGCCAGTAGAAAAGGACCCGAACAGGGTAACTATGGCTACACCTTC
-,TRBJ1-5,TRBV28,CASRPDRKEGQPQHF,TGTGCCAGCAGACCCGACAGGAAAGAGGGTCAGCCCCAGCATTTT
TRBD1,TRBJ1-1,TRBV28,CASSATGRGGTEAFF,TGTGCCAGCAGTGCGACAGGGAGAGGAGGCACTGAAGCTTTCTTT
-,TRBJ2-5,TRBV7-6,CASTQSGETQYF,TGTGCCAGCACGCAGTCCGGGGAGACCCAGTACTTC
TRBD1,TRBJ2-7,TRBV28,CASSRQGADEQYF,TGTGCCAGCAGCCGACAGGGGGCTGACGAGCAGTACTTC